A single sample is the source of the 23 T cell receptor beta chains below, sequenced in a study of early T cells in non-severe SARS-CoV-2 infection. In TCRdb, the 5' RACE reads were re-called with MiXCR into one record per CDR3 protein. The table has over 20,000 distinct CDR3 sequences, about 5% seen once; the top ten hold 3.5% to 4.5%. The sample consisted of whole blood. Every receptor here comes from an adult who was a healthcare worker with PCR-confirmed SARS-CoV-2 infection or an uninfected control (not recorded which).

This clonotype occurred many times. This chain uses TRBV19 with TRBJ2-1; TRBD2 is a possible D gene (5 bases). Trimming took 8 bases from V and 1 from J, leaving 12 bases between them. Germline V gene sequence: CDR1 LNHDA, CDR2 SQIVND (reference sequence). CDR3 length: 14 amino acids. The CDR3 sequence: CASAERGSYNEQFF. As DNA, the CDR3 is TGTGCCAGTGCAGAGCGAGGGTCCTACAATGAGCAGTTCTTC.

The table lists this clonotype with a few counts. This sequence joins TRBV7-2 and TRBJ1-2, with 7 bases that match TRBD1. The CDR3 length is 14 residues. Germline V gene lookup returns CDR1 SGHTA and CDR2 FQGNSA. V shed 6 bases and J 2 bases; nucleotides not matched to a gene: 6. In nucleotides, the CDR3 is TGTGCCAGCAGGCTTGGGACAGTGAACTATGGCTACACCTTC. Amino acid sequence: CASRLGTVNYGYTF.

The sample holds many counts of this clonotype. The rearrangement uses TRBV19 and TRBJ1-5, with no clear D. Trimming took 7 bases from V and 3 from J, leaving 19 bases between them. The CDR3 covers 16 residues. Germline V gene lookup returns CDR1 LNHDA and CDR2 SQIVND (reference sequence). This CDR3 is CASIVDGRIFNQPQHF. In DNA form, the CDR3 reads TGTGCCAGTATTGTAGACGGGCGGATCTTCAATCAGCCCCAGCATTTT.

The rearrangement uses TRBV4-3 and TRBJ2-7, with D tentatively TRBD1 (6 bases). The length of the CDR3 is 14 residues. Trimming removed 3 bases at V and 2 bases at J, with 11 bases between. Germline CDR1 is LGHNA and CDR2 is YSLEER. The CDR3 protein is CASSQEQGPYEQYF. DNA for the CDR3: TGCGCCAGCAGCCAGGAACAGGGCCCCTACGAGCAGTACTTC.

This clonotype was seen only a few times. The V call is TRBV12-3 or TRBV12-4, the J call TRBJ2-7; D may be TRBD2 (7 bases). CDR3 length: 14 amino acids. Deletions cut 5 bases from V and 5 bases from J, with 16 bases between. This CDR3 reads CASSLGGGGNEQYF. The CDR3 coding sequence is TGTGCCAGCAGTCTGGGGGGGGGCGGCAACGAGCAGTACTTC.

This clonotype was seen more than once but under ten times. This rearrangement joins TRBV6-6 to TRBJ2-7, with D perhaps matching TRBD2 (6 bases). CDR3 length equals 15 residues. Between the trimmed V and J ends, which lost 2 bases and 3 bases, there was a span of 14 bases. The germline CDR1 and CDR2 sequences are MNHNY and SVGAGI (reference sequence). The CDR3 is CASSYAEGLLYEQYF. CDR3 in DNA: TGTGCCAGCAGTTACGCCGAGGGACTCCTCTACGAGCAGTACTTC.

This clonotype was detected ten times or more. The chain couples TRBV6-4 to TRBJ2-1; maybe TRBD2 (6 bases). There are 14 residues in the CDR3. V was trimmed by 0 bases and J by 9 bases, leaving 12 bases between them. Germline lookup yields CDR1 MRHNA and CDR2 SNTAGT. The CDR3 loop reads CASSDSTEGGEQFF. The CDR3 DNA reads TGTGCCAGCAGTGACTCGACGGAGGGTGGTGAGCAGTTCTTC.

This clonotype was recorded at least ten times. The chain couples TRBV7-3 to TRBJ1-5; D gene unclear. The V gene's germline CDR1 is SGHTA and CDR2 FQGTGA. This CDR3 is 13 amino acids long. V shed 0 bases and J shed 6 bases, with 6 bases lying between them. The chain's CDR3 is CASSLTGSQPQHF. The CDR3 bases are TGTGCCAGCAGCTTAACAGGGAGTCAGCCCCAGCATTTT.

This clonotype is medium-sized in the sample. Here the CDR3 reads CASSQDLGNTGELFF. CDR3 coding DNA: TGTGCCAGCAGCCAAGATCTAGGTAACACCGGGGAGCTGTTTTTT. V gene TRBV4-2 combines with J gene TRBJ2-2; D call uncertain. The CDR3 has 15 amino acids. Between the trimmed V and J ends, which lost 0 bases and 2 bases, there was a span of 7 bases. Germline V gene lookup returns CDR1 LGHNA and CDR2 YNFKEQ.

The chain carries TRBV4-1 and TRBJ2-7; 11 bases align to TRBD1. The V gene's germline CDR1 is MGHRA and CDR2 YSYEKL. The CDR3 runs 15 residues. V was pared by 0 bases and J by 3 bases, with 1 base of the junction left unmatched. The CDR3 protein is CASSQEGTGGYEQYF. In nucleotides, the CDR3 is TGCGCCAGCAGCCAAGAGGGGACAGGGGGCTACGAGCAGTACTTC.

This clonotype came up many times. The CDR3 is CASSFGSKNSPLHF. The CDR3 DNA sequence: TGTGCCAGCAGCTTCGGGAGTAAAAATTCACCCCTCCACTTT. The rearrangement joins TRBV11-2 to TRBJ1-6; D is unclear. Trimming took off 3 bases at V and 7 bases at J, with 10 bases between the two ends. Looked up from germline, CDR1 is SGHAT and CDR2 is FQNNGV. The CDR3 is made up of 14 amino acids.

This clonotype was counted many times. This sequence joins TRBV2 and TRBJ1-1; D ambiguous. Germline CDR1 is SNHLY and CDR2 is FYNNEI. The V end lost 8 bases, the J end lost 3 bases, and 13 bases lay between the germline ends. This CDR3 has 13 amino acids. The CDR3 DNA sequence: TGTGCCAGCGTCAGACACAAAGACACTGAAGCTTTCTTT. Encoded protein: CASVRHKDTEAFF.

The chain combines TRBV15 with TRBJ2-3, with a possible D match to TRBD2 (5 bases). CDR3 length equals 15 residues. V was clipped by 0 bases and J by 2 bases, with 9 bases between them. Germline loops: CDR1 LNHNV, CDR2 YYDKDF (reference sequence). CDR3 protein: CATSRDGSATDTQYF. CDR3 coding DNA: TGTGCCACCAGCAGAGATGGTAGCGCCACAGATACGCAGTATTTT.

The table lists this clonotype with many counts. The gene calls are TRBV7-8 and TRBJ1-2; D call uncertain. The V and J ends lost 0 bases and 10 bases respectively, with 12 bases between them. The CDR3 sequence is 13 residues long. Per the germline V gene, CDR1 is SGHVS and CDR2 is FQNEAQ. DNA for the CDR3: TGTGCCAGCAGCTTAGCCCCTGGTCAGGACTACACCTTC. Translation gives CASSLAPGQDYTF.

In its sample, this clonotype was seen a few times. The rearrangement uses TRBV19 and TRBJ2-7, with D unresolved. Trimming took 4 bases from V and 3 from J, leaving 13 bases between them. The CDR3 is made up of 14 amino acids. The germline V gene has CDR1 LNHDA and CDR2 SQIVND (reference sequence). CDR3 sequence reads: CASSTAGRFYEQYF. CDR3 sequence (DNA): TGTGCCAGTAGTACAGCAGGAAGATTCTACGAGCAGTACTTC.

This clonotype came up once. The chain has TRBV7-6 and TRBJ2-3; D not certain. Deletions cut 3 bases from V and 8 bases from J, with 18 bases between. Germline CDR1 SGHVS, CDR2 FNYEAQ. The CDR3 loop spans 15 amino acids. CDR3 nucleotides: TGTGCCAGCAGCTTGTATTTTCAGAAACCGGTTACGCAGTATTTT. Amino acids: CASSLYFQKPVTQYF.

The table lists this clonotype with many counts. The gene calls are TRBV20-1 and TRBJ1-1; unclear D gene. The V end was cut by 1 base, the J end by 8 bases, with 8 bases between. The CDR3 spans 11 residues. The germline CDR1 and CDR2 sequences are DFQATT and SNEGSKA (reference sequence). The CDR3 reads CSARAVREAFF. Written as DNA, the CDR3 is TGCAGTGCTAGAGCGGTGCGGGAAGCTTTCTTT.

This clonotype was detected many times. This chain links TRBV7-2 with TRBJ1-5, with 9 bases fitting TRBD1. This CDR3 is 16 amino acids long. V lost 4 bases and J lost 2; bases outside the gene matches: 6. Per germline, CDR1 SGHTA and CDR2 FQGNSA. The CDR3 DNA follows: TGTGCCAGCAGCTCAGGGACAGGGCAAGGCAATCAGCCCCAGCATTTT. Translated: CASSSGTGQGNQPQHF.

This clonotype was detected ten times or more. This chain links TRBV12-3 or TRBV12-4 with TRBJ2-7; D gene unclear. Deletions cut 2 bases from V and 7 bases from J, with 12 bases between. This CDR3 comprises 13 residues. The CDR3, as DNA: TGTGCCAGCAGTTTATTGGCCGCTAAGGAGCAGTACTTC. As protein: CASSLLAAKEQYF.

In its sample, this clonotype was seen many times. This chain connects TRBV4-3 to TRBJ2-4; 7 nucleotides align to TRBD2. Unmatched junction bases numbered 6, after V lost 0 bases and J lost 7 bases. Germline V gene data show CDR1 as LGHNA and CDR2 as YSLEER. This CDR3 spans 15 amino acids. The CDR3 reads CASSQDLKLANIQYF. CDR3 in DNA: TGCGCCAGCAGCCAAGATCTCAAACTAGCGAACATTCAGTACTTC.

The rearrangement uses TRBV6-1 and TRBJ2-7, with TRBD2 matching 9 bases. V shed 0 bases and J 0 bases; nucleotides not matched to a gene: 3. Germline CDR1 reads MNHNS; CDR2 reads SASEGT. The CDR3 covers 16 residues. In nucleotides, the CDR3 is TGTGCCAGCAGTGAAGCCCCGCGGGGGGGCTCCTACGAGCAGTACTTC. Translation gives CASSEAPRGGSYEQYF.

This clonotype was seen at least ten times. V usage is TRBV7-9 and J usage is TRBJ2-7; 12 bases map to TRBD2. Per the germline V gene, CDR1 is SEHNR and CDR2 is FQNEAQ (reference sequence). This CDR3 comprises 14 residues. J was trimmed by 6 bases and V by 5 bases; bases with no gene match: 5. The CDR3 is CASSSLTSGGEQYF. The CDR3 DNA is TGTGCCAGCAGCAGCCTGACTAGCGGGGGCGAGCAGTACTTC.

This clonotype was counted ten times or more. The chain employs TRBV18 and TRBJ2-7; D is unclear. The CDR3 extends over 16 amino acids. Trimming shortened V by 3 bases and J by 2 bases, and 17 bases separated the two germline ends. Germline V gene data show CDR1 as KGHSH and CDR2 as LQKENI. The CDR3 region is CASSPPHPGWTYEQYF. The CDR3 region has the DNA TGTGCCAGCTCACCTCCTCACCCAGGATGGACCTACGAGCAGTACTTC.